A single sample gave rise to the 10 T cell receptor beta chains below, sequenced in a study of blood T cell repertoires in COVID-19. Only in-frame clones appear in the TCRdb table, and some are missing; sequencing was by immunoSEQ multiplex PCR. The sample gives fewer than 700,000 clones, approximately 88% of which show up once; 7.8% is in the top ten. The sample comprised peripheral blood. Receptors originate from a woman in her 50s with COVID-19, enrolled during active disease.

The rearrangement uses TRBV7-9 and TRBJ1-1, with 7 nucleotides matching TRBD1. Per the germline V gene, CDR1 is SEHNR and CDR2 is FQNEAQ (reference sequence). V lost 2 bases, J lost 1 base, and 10 bases stayed unmatched. The CDR3 loop spans 17 amino acids. In DNA, the CDR3 is TGTGCCAGCAGCTTAAGAGCCGTTGGGACAGCGAACACTGAAGCTTTCTTT. Its protein product is CASSLRAVGTANTEAFF.

The chain joins TRBV19 to TRBJ1-5; TRBD1 agrees at 7 bases. The J segment lost 0 bases and the V segment lost 5 bases, leaving 4 bases of the junction unmatched. CDR3 length: 15 amino acids. The V gene's germline CDR1 is LNHDA and CDR2 SQIVND (reference sequence). Here the CDR3 reads CASSPTGNSNQPQHF. The CDR3 nucleotides are TGTGCCAGTAGTCCGACAGGGAATAGCAATCAGCCCCAGCATTTT.

This clone has a handful of counts. The rearrangement links TRBV7-9 to TRBJ1-4; tentatively, D is TRBD1 (5 bases). There are 16 residues in the CDR3. The germline CDR1 and CDR2 sequences are SEHNR and FQNEAQ (reference sequence). V was pared by 5 bases and J by 0 bases, with 13 bases between. CDR3 amino acids: CASSPGQGSTNEKLFF. The CDR3 coding sequence is TGTGCCAGCAGCCCAGGCCAGGGTTCAACTAATGAAAAACTGTTTTTT.

The rearrangement uses TRBV6-2 or TRBV6-3 and TRBJ1-4; D is unresolved. Trimming removed 2 bases from V and 6 bases from J, with 10 bases in between. The CDR3 runs 14 residues. CDR1 MNHEY and CDR2 SVGEGT come from the germline V gene. Here the CDR3 reads CASSYEEYDEKLFF. Written as DNA, the CDR3 is TGTGCCAGCAGTTACGAGGAATACGATGAAAAACTGTTTTTT.

Only a few counts were recorded for this clone. V gene TRBV19 combines with J gene TRBJ1-5, with no clear D. Germline lookup yields CDR1 LNHDA and CDR2 SQIVND (reference sequence). The CDR3 covers 16 residues. Trimming took 2 bases from V and 0 from J, leaving 11 bases between them. CDR3 amino acids: CASSITAGVSNQPQHF. The CDR3 DNA is TGTGCCAGTAGTATAACGGCCGGGGTTAGCAATCAGCCCCAGCATTTT. The variable domain in full, with the rest retrieved from reference TRBV19 and TRBJ1-5, is DGGITQSPKYLFRKEGQNVTLSCEQNLNHDAMYWYRQDPGQGLRLIYYSQIVNDFQKGDIAEGYSVSREKKESFPLTVTSAQKNPTAFYLCASSITAGVSNQPQHFGDGTRLSIL.

J is TRBJ1-5 and V is TRBV2, with D possibly matching TRBD1 (6 bases). CDR3 length: 12 amino acids. The germline gives CDR1 SNHLY, CDR2 FYNNEI. Trimming removed 9 bases at V and 3 bases at J, with 9 bases between. CDR3 DNA sequence: TGTGCCAGTAGACAGGCCAATCAGCCCCAGCATTTT. It is translated as CASRQANQPQHF.

The chain combines TRBV19 with TRBJ2-3; TRBD1 matches 10 bases. Germline CDR1 is LNHDA and CDR2 is SQIVND (reference sequence). J gave up 4 bases and V 4 bases, and 2 bases lay outside the gene matches. The CDR3 runs to 14 residues. Here the CDR3 DNA reads TGTGCCAGTAGTACCGGGACAGGGGCAGATACGCAGTATTTT. It yields the protein CASSTGTGADTQYF.

The V call is TRBV7-6, the J call TRBJ2-2; D might be TRBD1 (5 bases). The germline CDR1 and CDR2 sequences are SGHVS and FNYEAQ. The CDR3 has 16 amino acids. Trimming left V 2 bases short and J 1 base short, with 11 bases between. DNA for the CDR3: TGTGCCAGCAGCTTACAAGGGGCTCGGAACACCGGGGAGCTGTTTTTT. Its translation: CASSLQGARNTGELFF.

This rearrangement joins TRBV7-3 to TRBJ2-5, with 11 bases identical to TRBD1. The CDR3 consists of 16 residues. CDR1 and CDR2 (germline): SGHTA, FQGTGA. After removal of 1 base from V and 7 bases from J, the junction contained 8 bases not matched to a gene. The CDR3 loop is CASSLRTGGPAGTQYF. The CDR3 DNA sequence: TGTGCCAGCAGCTTAAGGACAGGGGGCCCGGCAGGGACCCAGTACTTC.

The CDR3 DNA is TGTGCCAGCAGCTTAGGGCAGGGGGTAACAGATACGCAGTATTTT. Its protein is CASSLGQGVTDTQYF. The chain recombines TRBV6-5 with TRBJ2-3, with TRBD1 matching 7 bases. The CDR3 has 15 amino acids. J was trimmed by 3 bases and V by 6 bases; bases with no gene match: 9. The germline CDR1 and CDR2 sequences are MNHEY and SVGAGI.